What follows are 23 T cell receptor beta chains derived from one specimen sequenced in a study of blood T cell repertoires in COVID-19. Clones were sequenced by immunoSEQ multiplex PCR, and TCRdb holds only the in-frame ones, with some missing. Counted here are around 70,000 clones, approximately 80% occurring once; the ten biggest clones make up over 9.5%. Sequencing was done on a sample of peripheral blood. These receptor sequences come from a human donor in a cohort sampled during active COVID-19.

This clone was found once. The rearrangement joins TRBV5-6 to TRBJ1-1; 9 nucleotides match TRBD1. The CDR3 runs 19 residues. Per germline, CDR1 SGHDT and CDR2 YYEEEE. The trim removed 4 bases at V and 0 bases at J, leaving 16 bases unmatched. This CDR3 reads CASSGYRDRAFKVNTEAFF. CDR3 nucleotides: TGTGCCAGCAGCGGATACCGGGACAGGGCCTTCAAAGTGAACACTGAAGCTTTCTTT.

The sample holds one count of this clone. J is TRBJ2-3 and V is TRBV11-2, with TRBD2 matching over 11 bases. From germline, CDR1 is SGHAT and CDR2 FQNNGV. The CDR3 is 15 amino acids. The ends lost 2 bases at V and 4 bases at J; junction bases unmatched: 2. CDR3 residues: CASSLRTSGSDTQYF. CDR3 coding DNA: TGTGCCAGCAGCTTACGGACTAGCGGGTCAGATACGCAGTATTTT.

The chain couples TRBV21-1 to TRBJ2-7; the listed D gene, TRBD1, was not tested against the DNA. TRBV21-1 is deemed a pseudogene. The CDR3 covers 16 residues. In DNA, the CDR3 is TGTGCCAGCAGCAAAGTAAGAACAGGGGGCGCCTACGAGCAGTACTTC. This sequence encodes CASSKVRTGGAYEQYF.

CDR3 sequence reads: CASSTRGEKRDTQYF. CDR3 coding DNA: TGTGCCAGCAGTACCCGGGGAGAGAAGCGTGATACGCAGTATTTT. The V call is TRBV6-5, the J call TRBJ2-3; TRBD2 is a possible D gene (5 bases). The CDR3 has 15 amino acids. Deletions cut 5 bases from V and 6 bases from J, with 18 bases between. Germline-derived CDR1 and CDR2 are MNHEY and SVGAGI.

The chain has TRBV19 and TRBJ2-3; 14 bases are shared with TRBD2. The CDR3 has 20 amino acids. Germline V gene lookup returns CDR1 LNHDA and CDR2 SQIVND (reference sequence). V lost 5 bases and J lost 3; bases outside the gene matches: 16. Here the CDR3 reads CASSPQLGLAGERRTDTQYF. The CDR3 coding sequence is TGTGCCAGTAGTCCTCAATTGGGACTAGCGGGGGAGCGGAGGACAGATACGCAGTATTTT. The full variable domain, its missing parts supplied by reference TRBV19 and TRBJ2-3, is DGGITQSPKYLFRKEGQNVTLSCEQNLNHDAMYWYRQDPGQGLRLIYYSQIVNDFQKGDIAEGYSVSREKKESFPLTVTSAQKNPTAFYLCASSPQLGLAGERRTDTQYFGPGTRLTVL.

With regard to this clone: One end of the junction varies from germline; a read error may be responsible. The chain recombines TRBV6-2 or TRBV6-3 with TRBJ2-3; 9 bases align to TRBD2. The CDR3 has 16 amino acids. Germline V gene data show CDR1 as MNHEY and CDR2 as SVGEGT. The CDR3 protein is CASRYSWTSGTDTQYF. CDR3 nucleotides: TGTGCCAGCAGATACTCTTGGACTAGCGGCACAGATACGCAGTATTTT.

The V and J genes are TRBV6-6 and TRBJ2-3, with a tentative D call TRBD2 (6 bases). CDR1 is MNHNY, CDR2 SVGAGI, per germline (reference sequence). V lost 2 bases to trimming and J lost 3 bases, with 12 bases between them. This CDR3 comprises 15 residues. The CDR3 DNA reads TGTGCCAGCAGTTACGGGGGAGGAAGGACAGATACGCAGTATTTT. This gives the protein CASSYGGGRTDTQYF.

This chain uses TRBV7-9 with TRBJ2-1; 9 bases fit TRBD1. V was pared by 5 bases and J by 2 bases, with 7 bases of the junction left unmatched. The CDR3 sequence is 16 residues long. CDR1 SEHNR and CDR2 FQNEAQ come from the germline V gene (reference sequence). The CDR3 DNA reads as TGTGCCAGCAGCCGAGGACAGGGGCTAACCTACAATGAGCAGTTCTTC. It specifies CASSRGQGLTYNEQFF.

The chain uses TRBV7-6 and TRBJ1-3; 9 bases map to TRBD1. V was pared by 2 bases and J by 4 bases, with 9 bases of the junction left unmatched. Germline CDR1 reads SGHVS; CDR2 reads FNYEAQ. CDR3 length: 17 amino acids. CDR3 residues: CASSLRDRVLQGNTIYF. The CDR3 DNA sequence: TGTGCCAGCAGCTTAAGGGACAGGGTTTTACAAGGAAACACCATATATTTT.

J is TRBJ1-2 and V is TRBV7-9, with 8 positions matching TRBD1. The CDR3 covers 14 residues. CDR1 is SEHNR and CDR2 is FQNEAQ in the germline V gene (reference sequence). V was clipped by 0 bases and J by 7 bases; unmatched bases: 4. The CDR3 region is CASSLATGGTGYTF. CDR3 nucleotides: TGTGCCAGCAGCTTAGCCACAGGGGGTACTGGCTACACCTTC.

The CDR3 DNA follows: TGTGCCAGCAGCGTCCCCCGGCGGGGGGGCTACAATGAGCAGTTCTTC. Translating gives CASSVPRRGGYNEQFF. V is TRBV7-2 and J is TRBJ2-1, with 9 positions matching TRBD2. CDR3 length equals 16 residues. Germline-derived CDR1 and CDR2 are SGHTA and FQGNSA. V lost 5 bases to trimming and J lost 3 bases; unmatched junction nucleotides: 8.

This chain connects TRBV20-1 to TRBJ1-6; 7 nucleotides align to TRBD1. The length of the CDR3 is 15 residues. From germline, CDR1 is DFQATT and CDR2 SNEGSKA (reference sequence). V lost 3 bases and J lost 9; bases outside the gene matches: 11. DNA of the CDR3: TGCAGTGCTAGTCCCCAGGGGAGGACAGGTTCACCCCTCCACTTT. This translates into CSASPQGRTGSPLHF.

This clone was picked up one time. V usage is TRBV9 and J usage is TRBJ2-7; 9 nucleotides match TRBD1. This CDR3 comprises 15 residues. After removal of 0 bases from V and 5 bases from J, the junction contained 6 bases not matched to a gene. Per the germline V gene, CDR1 is SGDLS and CDR2 is YYNGEE. CDR3 sequence: CASSVGYRGHNEQYF. CDR3 sequence (DNA): TGTGCCAGCAGCGTAGGGTACAGGGGGCACAACGAGCAGTACTTC.

The rearrangement uses TRBV18 and TRBJ2-5; a weak D match, TRBD1 (5 bases). This CDR3 contains 16 residues. Trimming cost V 4 bases and J 5 bases, with 20 bases left between them. CDR1 and CDR2 from the germline V gene are KGHSH and LQKENI. The CDR3 is CASSRTTSGLVETQYF. The CDR3 DNA follows: TGTGCCAGCTCACGCACCACCTCAGGGTTGGTGGAGACCCAGTACTTC.

The rearrangement joins TRBV2 to TRBJ1-6, with D unresolved. CDR1 and CDR2 from the germline V gene are SNHLY and FYNNEI. The CDR3 is 13 amino acids. Trimming shortened V by 8 bases and J by 5 bases, and 10 bases separated the two germline ends. The CDR3 nucleotides are TGTGCCAGCCTCAGACTGAATAATTCACCCCTCCACTTT. Its translation is CASLRLNNSPLHF.

The chain carries TRBV7-8 and TRBJ2-2; D possibly corresponds to TRBD2 (5 bases). The V end was cut by 6 bases, the J end by 6 bases, with 20 bases between. The CDR3 contains 16 residues. Germline-derived CDR1 and CDR2 are SGHVS and FQNEAQ. In nucleotides, the CDR3 is TGTGCCAGCAGTCTGAAACTAGAAGGGTGGGCCGGGGAGCTGTTTTTT. Its translation is CASSLKLEGWAGELFF.

Here the CDR3 reads CASSRTRDSKQYF. CDR3 DNA: TGTGCCAGCAGCCGTACCCGGGACTCCAAGCAGTATTTT. The chain uses TRBV7-2 and TRBJ2-3; a possible D gene is TRBD2 (6 bases). From germline, CDR1 is SGHTA and CDR2 FQGNSA. This CDR3 has 13 residues. The V and J ends lost 5 bases and 11 bases respectively, with 17 bases between them.

CDR3 protein: CASSRREGGTEAFF. The CDR3 coding sequence is TGCGCCAGCAGTAGGAGGGAGGGGGGCACTGAAGCTTTCTTT. The genes are TRBV5-1 and TRBJ1-1; weak D call: TRBD1 (6 bases). The germline CDR1 and CDR2 sequences are SGHRS and YFSETQ. The CDR3 loop spans 14 amino acids. Between the trimmed V and J ends, which lost 5 bases and 4 bases, there was a span of 15 bases.

V gene TRBV7-9 combines with J gene TRBJ2-5; 8 bases are a match to TRBD1. V dropped 5 bases and J dropped 2; count of bases not matched to a gene: 10. The CDR3 contains 16 residues. CDR1 is SEHNR and CDR2 is FQNEAQ in the germline V gene (reference sequence). The CDR3 reads CASSPRTGRNQETQYF. The CDR3 region has the DNA TGTGCCAGCAGCCCTCGGACAGGGAGGAATCAAGAGACCCAGTACTTC.

V usage is TRBV5-1 and J usage is TRBJ1-5; D is undetermined. V was cut by 4 bases and J by 3 bases, with 17 bases left in between. This CDR3 is 16 amino acids long. Germline-derived CDR1 and CDR2 are SGHRS and YFSETQ. This chain's CDR3 is CASSPHSGGNNQPQHF. CDR3 nucleotides: TGCGCCAGCAGCCCCCACTCGGGAGGGAACAATCAGCCCCAGCATTTT.

The chain joins TRBV11-2 to TRBJ2-7, with 8 nucleotides matching TRBD2. J was trimmed by 2 bases and V by 3 bases; bases with no gene match: 6. Germline V gene lookup returns CDR1 SGHAT and CDR2 FQNNGV. CDR3 length equals 15 residues. CDR3 amino acids: CASSFWRGAPYEQYF. CDR3 DNA sequence: TGTGCCAGCAGCTTTTGGCGGGGGGCACCCTACGAGCAGTACTTC.

This chain links TRBV7-9 with TRBJ2-5, with D tentatively TRBD1 (6 bases). The CDR3 length is 14 residues. Per germline, CDR1 SEHNR and CDR2 FQNEAQ (reference sequence). Deletions cut 1 base from V and 3 bases from J, with 9 bases between. CDR3 amino acids: CASSLGQGKETQYF. CDR3 DNA: TGTGCCAGCAGCTTAGGGCAGGGGAAAGAGACCCAGTACTTC. Using reference TRBV7-9 and TRBJ2-5 for the parts outside the CDR3, the full variable domain is DTGVSQNPRHKITKRGQNVTFRCDPISEHNRLYWYRQTLGQGPEFLTYFQNEAQLEKSRLLSDRFSAERPKGSFSTLEIQRTEQGDSAMYLCASSLGQGKETQYFGPGTRLLVL.

J is TRBJ1-4 and V is TRBV5-6, with 10 bases matching TRBD1. With V trimmed by 4 bases and J by 8 bases, 14 bases remained unmatched. This CDR3 is built from 17 residues. Germline CDR1 and CDR2: SGHDT and YYEEEE. In DNA, the CDR3 is TGTGCCAGCAGCCACGCTGGAATGACAGGGGGCAGGGAAAAACTGTTTTTT. Translation gives CASSHAGMTGGREKLFF.